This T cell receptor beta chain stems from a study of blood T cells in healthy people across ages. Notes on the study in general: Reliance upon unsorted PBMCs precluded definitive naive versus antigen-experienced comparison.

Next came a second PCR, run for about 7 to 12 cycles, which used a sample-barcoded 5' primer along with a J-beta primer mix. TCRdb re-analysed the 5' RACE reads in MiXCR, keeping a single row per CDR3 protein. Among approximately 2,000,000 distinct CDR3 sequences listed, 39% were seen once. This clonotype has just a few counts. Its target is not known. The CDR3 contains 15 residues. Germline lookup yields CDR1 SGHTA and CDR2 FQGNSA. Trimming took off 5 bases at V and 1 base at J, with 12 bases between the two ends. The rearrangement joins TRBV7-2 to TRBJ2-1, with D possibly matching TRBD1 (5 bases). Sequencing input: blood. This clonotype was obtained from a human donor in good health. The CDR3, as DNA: TGTGCCAGCAGCCCCGATCACAGGTCCTACAATGAGCAGTTCTTC. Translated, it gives CASSPDHRSYNEQFF.